This T cell receptor beta chain was documented in a study of T cells in women clearing cervical HPV infection. Turning to the study itself: Case blood drawn at lesion detection; control blood after infection cleared.

Whole-study findings and limits: Richness plus V gene abundances separated cases from controls with AUC less than 0.9. T-cell numbers per sample were unknown and may explain richness differences.

The method was immunoSEQ multiplex PCR; TCRdb's version includes in-frame clones alone and lacks a portion of them. The data include about 34,000 clones; the top ten clones carry about 3%. Worth noting for this clone: Its cognate antigen is unknown. The read terminates 3 residues ahead of where the CDR3 ends, so the germline J gene completes it.

The CDR3 sequence is 13 residues long. CDR1 SNHLY and CDR2 FYNNEI come from the germline V gene. V gene TRBV2 combines with J gene TRBJ1-2; D not certain. The sample was blood buffy coat. The source is a woman aged 18 to 75 with a cervical HPV16 infection that either progressed to CIN3+ or cleared (not recorded which). CDR3 DNA (partial): TGTGCCAGCAGTGACGTGAGATCCTACGAC. Its protein is CASSDVRSYD. The entire CDR3 sequence reads CASSDVRSYDYTF.